This T cell receptor (beta chain) originates from a study of T cells in Graves' hyperthyroidism and ophthalmopathy. CDR3 length: 15 residues. Looked up from germline, CDR1 is MNHNS and CDR2 is SASEGT. With 1 base removed from V and 7 bases from J, the gap between germline ends came to 16 bases. With regard to this clonotype: Antigen unknown.

RNA transcripts served as the template for amplifying TCR beta CDR3 regions. An initial round of RT-PCR targeting the TCR CDR3 relied on the HTBI primer set. TCRdb reanalysed the multiplex PCR reads using MiXCR and keeps one entry per CDR3 protein. This repertoire shows about 700,000 distinct CDR3 sequences, just under 45% found once; its top ten account for less than 8.5%. Study-level points and caveats: Progression to ophthalmopathy was predicted a median of 6.5 months early. Through a model of 13 V-J features, ophthalmopathy was separated from stable hyperthyroidism.

This sequence originates from an adult man with Graves' disease, either hyperthyroidism or ophthalmopathy (not recorded which). The gene calls are TRBV6-1 and TRBJ2-5; TRBD1 is a possible D gene (6 bases). The material sequenced was peripheral blood or thyroid tissue (not recorded which). Here the CDR3 DNA reads TGTGCCAGCAGTGAAGTCAAAGGACCGACAGGGACCCAGTACTTC. Translated: CASSEVKGPTGTQYF.